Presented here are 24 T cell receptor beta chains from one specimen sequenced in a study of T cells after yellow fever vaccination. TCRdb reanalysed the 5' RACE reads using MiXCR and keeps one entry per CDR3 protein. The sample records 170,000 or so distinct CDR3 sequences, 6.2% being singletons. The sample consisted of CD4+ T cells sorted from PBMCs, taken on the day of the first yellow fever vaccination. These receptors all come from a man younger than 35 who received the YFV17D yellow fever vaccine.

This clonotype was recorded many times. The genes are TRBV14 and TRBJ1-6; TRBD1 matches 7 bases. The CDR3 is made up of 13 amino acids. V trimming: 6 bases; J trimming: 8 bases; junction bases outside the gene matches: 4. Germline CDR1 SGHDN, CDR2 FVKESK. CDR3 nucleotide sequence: TGTGCCAGCAGACGGGACAGCTATTCACCCCTCCACTTT. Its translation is CASRRDSYSPLHF.

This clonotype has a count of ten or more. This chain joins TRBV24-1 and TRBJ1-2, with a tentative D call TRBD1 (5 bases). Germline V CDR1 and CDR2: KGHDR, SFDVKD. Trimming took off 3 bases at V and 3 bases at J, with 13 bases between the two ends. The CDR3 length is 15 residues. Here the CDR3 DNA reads TGTGCCACCAGTGATCCTGTAACAGGAGACTATGGCTACACCTTC. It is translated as CATSDPVTGDYGYTF.

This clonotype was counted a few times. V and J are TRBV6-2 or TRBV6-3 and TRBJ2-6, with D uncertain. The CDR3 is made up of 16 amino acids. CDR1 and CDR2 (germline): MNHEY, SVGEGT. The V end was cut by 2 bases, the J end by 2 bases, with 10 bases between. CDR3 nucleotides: TGTGCCAGCAGTTACACATGGGCTCCTGGGGCCAACGTCCTGACTTTC. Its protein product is CASSYTWAPGANVLTF.

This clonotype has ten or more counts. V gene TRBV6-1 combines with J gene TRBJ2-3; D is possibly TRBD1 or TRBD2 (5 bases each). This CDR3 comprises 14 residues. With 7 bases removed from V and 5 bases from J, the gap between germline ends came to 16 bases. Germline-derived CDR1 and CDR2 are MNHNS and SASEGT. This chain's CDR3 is CASNPGTVIDTQYF. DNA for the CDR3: TGTGCCAGCAACCCAGGGACGGTCATAGATACGCAGTATTTT.

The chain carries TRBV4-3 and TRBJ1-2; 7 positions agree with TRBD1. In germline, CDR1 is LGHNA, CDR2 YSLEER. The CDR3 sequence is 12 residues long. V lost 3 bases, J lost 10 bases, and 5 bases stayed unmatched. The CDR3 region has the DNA TGCGCCAGCAGCCATCACACAGGGGACTACACCTTC. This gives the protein CASSHHTGDYTF.

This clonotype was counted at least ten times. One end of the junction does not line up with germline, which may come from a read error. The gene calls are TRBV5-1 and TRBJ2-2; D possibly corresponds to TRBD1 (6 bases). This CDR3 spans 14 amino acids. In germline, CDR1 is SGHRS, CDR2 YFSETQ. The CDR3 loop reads CASSLQGNTGELFF. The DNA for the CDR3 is TGTGCCAGCAGCTTACAGGGCAACACCGGGGAGCTGTTTTTT.

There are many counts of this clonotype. The CDR3 spells CASSFRDTQYF. CDR3 coding DNA: TGTGCCAGCAGTTTTCGGGATACGCAGTATTTT. This chain connects TRBV5-4 to TRBJ2-3; D is undetermined. The CDR3 has 11 amino acids. Germline V CDR1 and CDR2: SGHNT, YYREEE (reference sequence). Deletions cut 5 bases from V and 6 bases from J, with 7 bases between.

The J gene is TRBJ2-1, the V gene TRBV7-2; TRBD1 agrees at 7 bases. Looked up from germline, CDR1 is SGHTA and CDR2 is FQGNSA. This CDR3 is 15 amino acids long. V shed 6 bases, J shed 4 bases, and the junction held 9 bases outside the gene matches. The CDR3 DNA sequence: TGTGCCAGCAGAATAACCGGGACAGATTACAATGAGCAGTTCTTC. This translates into CASRITGTDYNEQFF.

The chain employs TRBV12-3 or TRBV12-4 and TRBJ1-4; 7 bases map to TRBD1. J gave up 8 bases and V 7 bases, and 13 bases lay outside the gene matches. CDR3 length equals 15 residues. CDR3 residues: CASTPSWAGGEKLFF. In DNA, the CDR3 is TGTGCCAGCACTCCAAGTTGGGCAGGGGGAGAAAAACTGTTTTTT.

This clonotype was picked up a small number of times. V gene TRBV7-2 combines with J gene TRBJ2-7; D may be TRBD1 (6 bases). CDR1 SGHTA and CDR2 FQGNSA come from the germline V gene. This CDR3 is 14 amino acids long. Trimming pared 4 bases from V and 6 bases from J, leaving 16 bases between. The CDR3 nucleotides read TGTGCCAGCAGCTCGAGGGCAGGGGTCGGCGAGCAGTACGTC. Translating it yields CASSSRAGVGEQYV.

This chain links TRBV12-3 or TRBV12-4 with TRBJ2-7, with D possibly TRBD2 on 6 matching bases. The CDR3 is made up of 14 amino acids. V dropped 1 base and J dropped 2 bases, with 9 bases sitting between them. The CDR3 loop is CASSLGTKTYEQYF. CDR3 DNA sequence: TGTGCCAGCAGTTTAGGGACTAAAACCTACGAGCAGTACTTC.

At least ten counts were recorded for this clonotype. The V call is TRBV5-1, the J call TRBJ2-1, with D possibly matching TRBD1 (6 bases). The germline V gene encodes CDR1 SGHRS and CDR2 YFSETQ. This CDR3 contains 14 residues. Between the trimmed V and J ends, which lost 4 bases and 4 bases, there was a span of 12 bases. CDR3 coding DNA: TGCGCCAGCAGCATGGGGGCCGTATACAATGAGCAGTTCTTC. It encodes CASSMGAVYNEQFF.

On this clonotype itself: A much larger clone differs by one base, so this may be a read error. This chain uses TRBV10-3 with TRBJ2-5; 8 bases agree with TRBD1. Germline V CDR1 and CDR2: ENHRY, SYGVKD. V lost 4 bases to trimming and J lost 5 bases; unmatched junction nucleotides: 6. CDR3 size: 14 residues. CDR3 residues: CAISVPGGGETQYF. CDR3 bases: TGTGCCATCAGTGTTCCAGGGGGCGGGGAGACCCAGTACTTC.

As DNA, the CDR3 is TGCAGTGCTCGCTGGGCCCTAGCGGGGGGATTCGGTGAGCAGTTCTTC. This gives the protein CSARWALAGGFGEQFF. The chain links TRBV20-1 to TRBJ2-1, with 11 bases matching TRBD2. Germline values: CDR1 DFQATT, CDR2 SNEGSKA (reference sequence). The CDR3 covers 16 residues. With V trimmed by 5 bases and J by 9 bases, 15 bases remained unmatched.

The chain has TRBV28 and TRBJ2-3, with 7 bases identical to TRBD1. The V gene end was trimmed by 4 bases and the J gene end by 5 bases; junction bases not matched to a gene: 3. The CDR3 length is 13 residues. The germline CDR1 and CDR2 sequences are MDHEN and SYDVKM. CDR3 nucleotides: TGTGCCAGCAGTTCGGGACAGTTAGATACGCAGTATTTT. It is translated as CASSSGQLDTQYF.

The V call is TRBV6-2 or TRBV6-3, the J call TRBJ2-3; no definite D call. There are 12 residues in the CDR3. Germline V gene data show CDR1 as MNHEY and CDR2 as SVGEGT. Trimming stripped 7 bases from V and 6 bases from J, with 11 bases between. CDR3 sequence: CASTYSLDTQYF. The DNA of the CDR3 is TGTGCCAGCACCTACTCTCTCGATACGCAGTATTTT.

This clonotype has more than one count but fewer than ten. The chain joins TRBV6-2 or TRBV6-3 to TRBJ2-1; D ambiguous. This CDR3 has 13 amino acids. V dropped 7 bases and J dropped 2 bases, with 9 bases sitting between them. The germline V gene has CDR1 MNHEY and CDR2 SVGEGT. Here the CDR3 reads CASIGGPYNEQFF. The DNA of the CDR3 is TGTGCCAGCATAGGTGGTCCCTACAATGAGCAGTTCTTC.

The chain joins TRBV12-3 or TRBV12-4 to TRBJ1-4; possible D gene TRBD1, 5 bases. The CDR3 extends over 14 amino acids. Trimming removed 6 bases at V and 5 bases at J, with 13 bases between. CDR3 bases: TGTGCCAGCAGGCCCGGGACGGCAAATGAAAAACTGTTTTTT. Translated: CASRPGTANEKLFF.

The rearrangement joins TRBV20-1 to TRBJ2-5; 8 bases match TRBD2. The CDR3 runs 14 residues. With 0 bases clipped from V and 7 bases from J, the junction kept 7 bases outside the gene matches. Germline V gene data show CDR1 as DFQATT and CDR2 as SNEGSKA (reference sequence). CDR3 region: CSAREPTRGGTQYF. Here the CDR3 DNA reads TGCAGTGCTAGAGAGCCGACTCGGGGGGGGACCCAGTACTTC.

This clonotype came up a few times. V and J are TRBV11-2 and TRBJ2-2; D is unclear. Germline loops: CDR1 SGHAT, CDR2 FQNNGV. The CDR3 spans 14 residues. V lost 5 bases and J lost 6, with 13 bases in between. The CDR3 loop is CASSPPVGSGELFF. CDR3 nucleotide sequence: TGTGCCAGCAGCCCCCCGGTTGGGTCCGGGGAGCTGTTTTTT. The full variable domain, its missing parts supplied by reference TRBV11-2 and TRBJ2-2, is EAGVAQSPRYKIIEKRQSVAFWCNPISGHATLYWYQQILGQGPKLLIQFQNNGVVDDSQLPKDRFSAERLKGVDSTLKIQPAKLEDSAVYLCASSPPVGSGELFFGEGSRLTVL.

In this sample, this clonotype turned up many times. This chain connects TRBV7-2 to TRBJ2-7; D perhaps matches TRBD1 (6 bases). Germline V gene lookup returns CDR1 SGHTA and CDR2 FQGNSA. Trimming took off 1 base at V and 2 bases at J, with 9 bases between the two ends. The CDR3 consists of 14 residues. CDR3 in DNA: TGTGCCAGCAGCTTAGACAGGGACACCTACGAGCAGTACTTC. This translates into CASSLDRDTYEQYF.

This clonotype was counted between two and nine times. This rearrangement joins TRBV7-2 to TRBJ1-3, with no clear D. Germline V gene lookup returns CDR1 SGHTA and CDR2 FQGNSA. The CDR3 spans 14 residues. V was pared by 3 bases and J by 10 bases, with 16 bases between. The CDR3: CASSLSGFADTIYF. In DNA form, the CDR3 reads TGTGCCAGCAGCTTGTCTGGGTTTGCGGATACCATATATTTT. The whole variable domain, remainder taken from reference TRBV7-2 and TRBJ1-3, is GAGVSQSPSNKVTEKGKDVELRCDPISGHTALYWYRQSLGQGLEFLIYFQGNSAPDKSGLPSDRFSAERTGGSVSTLTIQRTQQEDSAVYLCASSLSGFADTIYFGEGSWLTVV.

CDR3 region: CASSRNPGEGGNTIYF. The CDR3 region has the DNA TGCGCCAGCAGCCGAAATCCGGGAGAAGGTGGAAACACCATATATTTT. The V call is TRBV5-1, the J call TRBJ1-3; no definite D call. CDR1 and CDR2 from the germline V gene are SGHRS and YFSETQ. The germline V and J ends were trimmed by 4 bases and 3 bases, with 17 bases remaining between them. The CDR3 loop spans 16 amino acids.

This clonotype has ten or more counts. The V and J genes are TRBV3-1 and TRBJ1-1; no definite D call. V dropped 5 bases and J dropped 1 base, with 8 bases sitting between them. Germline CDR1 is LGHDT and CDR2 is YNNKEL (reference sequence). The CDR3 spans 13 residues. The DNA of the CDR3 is TGTGCCAGCAGCTTCGCTAGGAACACTGAAGCTTTCTTT. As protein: CASSFARNTEAFF.